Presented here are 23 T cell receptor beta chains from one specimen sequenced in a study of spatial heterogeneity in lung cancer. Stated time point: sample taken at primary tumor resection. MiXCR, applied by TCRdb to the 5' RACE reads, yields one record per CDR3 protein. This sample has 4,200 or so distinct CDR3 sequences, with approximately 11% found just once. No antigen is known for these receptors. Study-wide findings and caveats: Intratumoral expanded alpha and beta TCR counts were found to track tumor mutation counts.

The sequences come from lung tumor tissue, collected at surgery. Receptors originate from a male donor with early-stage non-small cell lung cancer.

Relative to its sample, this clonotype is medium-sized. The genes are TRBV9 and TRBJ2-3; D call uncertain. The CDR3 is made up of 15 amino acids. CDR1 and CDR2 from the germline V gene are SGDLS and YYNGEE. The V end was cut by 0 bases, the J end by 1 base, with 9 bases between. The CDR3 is CASSVEPTRTDTQYF. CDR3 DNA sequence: TGTGCCAGCAGCGTAGAGCCCACCCGCACAGATACGCAGTATTTT.

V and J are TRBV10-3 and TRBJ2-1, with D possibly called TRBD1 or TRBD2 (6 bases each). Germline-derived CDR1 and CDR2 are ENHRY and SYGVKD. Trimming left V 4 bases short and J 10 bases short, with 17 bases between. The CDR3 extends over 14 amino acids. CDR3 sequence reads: CAISANKGGMEQFF. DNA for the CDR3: TGTGCCATCAGTGCTAATAAAGGGGGGATGGAGCAGTTCTTC.

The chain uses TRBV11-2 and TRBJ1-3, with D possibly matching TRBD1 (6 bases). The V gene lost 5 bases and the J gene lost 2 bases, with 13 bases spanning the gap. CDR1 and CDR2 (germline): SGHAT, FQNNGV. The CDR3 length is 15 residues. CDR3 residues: CASSREGGAGNTIYF. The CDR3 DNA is TGTGCCAGCAGCCGCGAGGGGGGGGCTGGAAACACCATATATTTT.

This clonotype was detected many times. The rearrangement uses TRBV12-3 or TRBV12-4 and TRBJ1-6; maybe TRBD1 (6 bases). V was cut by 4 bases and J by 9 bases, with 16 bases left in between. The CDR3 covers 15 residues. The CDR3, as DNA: TGTGCCAGCAGTTCCTTACAGGGTCGCGGTTCACCCCTCCACTTT. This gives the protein CASSSLQGRGSPLHF.

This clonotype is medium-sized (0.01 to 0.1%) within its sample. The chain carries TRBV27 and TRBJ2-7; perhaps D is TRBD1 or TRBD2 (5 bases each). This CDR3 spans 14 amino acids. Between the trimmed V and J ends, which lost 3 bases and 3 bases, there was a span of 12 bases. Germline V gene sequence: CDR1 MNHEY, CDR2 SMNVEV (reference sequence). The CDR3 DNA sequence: TGTGCCAGCAGTTTTGGGGCGGGCAACTACGAGCAGTACTTC. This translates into CASSFGAGNYEQYF.

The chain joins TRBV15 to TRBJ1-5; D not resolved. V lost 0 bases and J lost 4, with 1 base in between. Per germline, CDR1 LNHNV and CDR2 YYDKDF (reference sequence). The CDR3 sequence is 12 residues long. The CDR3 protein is CATSRDNQPQHF. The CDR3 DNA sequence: TGTGCCACCAGCAGAGATAATCAGCCCCAGCATTTT.

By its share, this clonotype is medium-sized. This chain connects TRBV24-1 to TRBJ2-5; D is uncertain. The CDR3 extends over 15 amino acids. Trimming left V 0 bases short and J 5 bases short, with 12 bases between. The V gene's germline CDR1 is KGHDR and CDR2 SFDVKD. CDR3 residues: CATSDLADLWETQYF. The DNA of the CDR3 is TGTGCCACCAGTGATTTGGCAGATCTCTGGGAGACCCAGTACTTC.

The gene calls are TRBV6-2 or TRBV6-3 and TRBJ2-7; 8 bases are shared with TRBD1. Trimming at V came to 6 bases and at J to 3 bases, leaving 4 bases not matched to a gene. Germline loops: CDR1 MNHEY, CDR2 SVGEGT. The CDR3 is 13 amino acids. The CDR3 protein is CASSLDRGYEQYV. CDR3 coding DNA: TGTGCCAGCAGCCTCGACAGGGGCTACGAGCAGTACGTC.

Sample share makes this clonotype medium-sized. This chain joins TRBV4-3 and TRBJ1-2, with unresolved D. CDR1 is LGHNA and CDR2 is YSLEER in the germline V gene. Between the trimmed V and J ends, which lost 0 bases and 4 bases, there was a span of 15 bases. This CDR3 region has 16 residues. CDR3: CASSQEDDTDAYGYTF. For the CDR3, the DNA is TGCGCCAGCAGCCAAGAGGATGACACCGACGCCTATGGCTACACCTTC.

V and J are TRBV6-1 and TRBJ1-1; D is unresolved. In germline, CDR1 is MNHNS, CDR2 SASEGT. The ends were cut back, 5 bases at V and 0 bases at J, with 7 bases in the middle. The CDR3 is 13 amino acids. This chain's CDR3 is CASSNQVNTEAFF. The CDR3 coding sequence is TGTGCCAGCAGTAACCAGGTGAACACTGAAGCTTTCTTT.

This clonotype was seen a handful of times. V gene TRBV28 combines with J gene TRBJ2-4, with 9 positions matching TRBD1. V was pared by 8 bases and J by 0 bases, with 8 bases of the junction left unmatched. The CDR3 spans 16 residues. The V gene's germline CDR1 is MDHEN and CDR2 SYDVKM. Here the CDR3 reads CASGKQGARAKNIQYF. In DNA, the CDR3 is TGTGCCAGCGGTAAACAGGGGGCGCGAGCCAAAAACATTCAGTACTTC.

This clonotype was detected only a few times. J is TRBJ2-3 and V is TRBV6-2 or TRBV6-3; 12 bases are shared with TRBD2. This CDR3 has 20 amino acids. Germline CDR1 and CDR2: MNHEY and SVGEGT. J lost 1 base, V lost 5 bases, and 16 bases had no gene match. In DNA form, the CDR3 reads TGTGCCAGCAGTACGCCCCCCGGGCTAGCGGGAGGGCCGGGCACAGATACGCAGTATTTT. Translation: CASSTPPGLAGGPGTDTQYF.

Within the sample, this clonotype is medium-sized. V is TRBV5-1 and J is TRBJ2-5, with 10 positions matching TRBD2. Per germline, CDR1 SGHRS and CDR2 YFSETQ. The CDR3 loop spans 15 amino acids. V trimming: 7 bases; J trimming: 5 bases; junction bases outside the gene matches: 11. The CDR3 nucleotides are TGCGCCAGCTCCCGTCTAGCGGGAGAAGGGGAGACCCAGTACTTC. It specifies CASSRLAGEGETQYF. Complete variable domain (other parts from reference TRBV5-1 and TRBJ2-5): KAGVTQTPRYLIKTRGQQVTLSCSPISGHRSVSWYQQTPGQGLQFLFEYFSETQRNKGNFPGRFSGRQFSNSRSEMNVSTLELGDSALYLCASSRLAGEGETQYFGPGTRLLVL.

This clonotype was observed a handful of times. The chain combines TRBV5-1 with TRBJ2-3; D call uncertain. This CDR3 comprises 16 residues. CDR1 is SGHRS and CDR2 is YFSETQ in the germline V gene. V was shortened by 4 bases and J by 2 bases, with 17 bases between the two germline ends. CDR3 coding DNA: TGCGCCAGCAGCCCACGTGGTAGCACAACCACAGATACGCAGTATTTT. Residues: CASSPRGSTTTDTQYF.

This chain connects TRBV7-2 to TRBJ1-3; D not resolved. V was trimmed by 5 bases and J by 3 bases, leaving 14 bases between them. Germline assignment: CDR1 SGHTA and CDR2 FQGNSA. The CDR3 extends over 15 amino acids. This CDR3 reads CASSPHRTGGNTIYF. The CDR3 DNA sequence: TGTGCCAGCAGCCCCCATCGGACGGGTGGAAACACCATATATTTT.

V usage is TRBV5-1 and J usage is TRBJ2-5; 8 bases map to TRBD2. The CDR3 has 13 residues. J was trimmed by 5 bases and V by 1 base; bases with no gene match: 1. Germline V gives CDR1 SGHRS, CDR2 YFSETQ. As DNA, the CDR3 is TGCGCCAGCAGCTTGCGACTAGCGGAGACCCAGTACTTC. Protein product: CASSLRLAETQYF.

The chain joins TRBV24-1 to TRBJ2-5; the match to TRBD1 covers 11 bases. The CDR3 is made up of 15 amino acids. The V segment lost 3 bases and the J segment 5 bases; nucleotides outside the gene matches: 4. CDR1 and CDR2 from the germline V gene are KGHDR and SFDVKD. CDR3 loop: CATSDVGTGGETQYF. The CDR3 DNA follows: TGTGCCACCAGTGATGTCGGGACAGGGGGTGAGACCCAGTACTTC.

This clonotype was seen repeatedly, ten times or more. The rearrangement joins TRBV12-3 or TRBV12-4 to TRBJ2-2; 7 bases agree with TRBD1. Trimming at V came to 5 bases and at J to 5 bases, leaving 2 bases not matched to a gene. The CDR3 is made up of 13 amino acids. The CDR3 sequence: CASSQGVTGELFF. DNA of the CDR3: TGTGCCAGCAGTCAGGGGGTTACCGGGGAGCTGTTTTTT.

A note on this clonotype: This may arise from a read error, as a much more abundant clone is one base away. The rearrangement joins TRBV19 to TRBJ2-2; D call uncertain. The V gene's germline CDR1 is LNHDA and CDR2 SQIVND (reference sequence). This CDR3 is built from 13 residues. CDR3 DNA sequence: TGTACCAGTAGTAACCCAAACACCGGGGAGCTGTTTTTT. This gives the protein CTSSNPNTGELFF.

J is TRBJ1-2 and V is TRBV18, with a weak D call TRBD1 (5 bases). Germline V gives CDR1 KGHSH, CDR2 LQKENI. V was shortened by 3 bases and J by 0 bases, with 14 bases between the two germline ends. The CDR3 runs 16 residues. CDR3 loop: CASSPRQFQTNYGYTF. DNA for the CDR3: TGTGCCAGCTCACCCCGACAGTTCCAAACTAACTATGGCTACACCTTC.

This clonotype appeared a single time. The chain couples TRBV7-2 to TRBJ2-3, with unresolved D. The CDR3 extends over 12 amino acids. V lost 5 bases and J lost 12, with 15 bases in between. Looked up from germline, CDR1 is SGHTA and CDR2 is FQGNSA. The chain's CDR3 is CASSPSALSQYF. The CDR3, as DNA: TGTGCCAGCAGCCCTTCGGCACTCTCTCAGTATTTT.

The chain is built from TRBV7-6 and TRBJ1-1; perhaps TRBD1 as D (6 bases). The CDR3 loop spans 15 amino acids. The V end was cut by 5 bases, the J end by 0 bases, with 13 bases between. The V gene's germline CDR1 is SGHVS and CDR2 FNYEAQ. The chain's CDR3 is CASSRSGTMNTEAFF. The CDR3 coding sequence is TGTGCCAGCAGCCGTTCCGGGACAATGAACACTGAAGCTTTCTTT. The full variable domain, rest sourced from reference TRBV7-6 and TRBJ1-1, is GAGVSQSPRYKVTKRGQDVALRCDPISGHVSLYWYRQALGQGPEFLTYFNYEAQQDKSGLPNDRFSAERPEGSISTLTIQRTEQRDSAMYRCASSRSGTMNTEAFFGQGTRLTVV.

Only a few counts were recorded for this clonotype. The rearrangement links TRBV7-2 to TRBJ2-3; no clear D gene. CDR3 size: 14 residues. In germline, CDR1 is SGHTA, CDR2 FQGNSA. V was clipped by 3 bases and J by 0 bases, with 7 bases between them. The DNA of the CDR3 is TGTGCCAGCAGCTTCGCAGGTAGCACAGATACGCAGTATTTT. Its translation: CASSFAGSTDTQYF.